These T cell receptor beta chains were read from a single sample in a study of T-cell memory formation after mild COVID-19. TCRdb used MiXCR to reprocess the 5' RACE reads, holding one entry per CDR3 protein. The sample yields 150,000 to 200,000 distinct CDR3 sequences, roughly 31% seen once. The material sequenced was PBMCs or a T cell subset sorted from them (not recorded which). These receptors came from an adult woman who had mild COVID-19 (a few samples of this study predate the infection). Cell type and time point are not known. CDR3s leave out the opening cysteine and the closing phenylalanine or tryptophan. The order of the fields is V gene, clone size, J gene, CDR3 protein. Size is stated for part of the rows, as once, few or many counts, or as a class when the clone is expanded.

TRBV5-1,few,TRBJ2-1,ASRPNLAENNEQF
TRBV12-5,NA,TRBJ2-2,ASGPDQVGRSNTGELF
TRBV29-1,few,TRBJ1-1,SVRGEWAEAF
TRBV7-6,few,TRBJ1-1,ASSFSRNTEAF
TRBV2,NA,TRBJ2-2,ASSEHRGPGELF
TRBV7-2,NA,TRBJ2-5,ASRRRAIGETQY
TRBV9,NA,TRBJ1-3,ASSVGTDSGNTIY
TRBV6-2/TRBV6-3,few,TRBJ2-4,ASSYLRKGERGGNIQY
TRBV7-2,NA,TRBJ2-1,ASSSTSGRYHEQF
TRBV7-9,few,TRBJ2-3,ASSLASSGSEDTQY
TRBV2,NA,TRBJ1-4,ASTGQPNEKLF
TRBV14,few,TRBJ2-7,ASSQAPGASSYEQY
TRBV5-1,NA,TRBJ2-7,ASSPPDRGDYEQY
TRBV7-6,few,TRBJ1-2,ASSADTGGGYGYT
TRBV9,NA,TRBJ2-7,ASSVVGRDDEQY
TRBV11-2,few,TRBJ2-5,ASSLDHFRSVEIQETQY
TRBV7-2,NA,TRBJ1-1,ASSFLDAWIEAF
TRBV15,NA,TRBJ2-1,ATSRDLAGGNNEQF
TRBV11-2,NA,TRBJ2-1,ASTETDGNEQF
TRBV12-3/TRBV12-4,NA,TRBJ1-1,ASSLASNTEAF
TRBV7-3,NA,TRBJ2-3,ASSFKAGGPDTQY
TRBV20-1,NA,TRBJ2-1,SAGSRQGARNEQF
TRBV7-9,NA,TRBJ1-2,ASSYPDRADGYT
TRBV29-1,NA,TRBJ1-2,SVERTNYGYT
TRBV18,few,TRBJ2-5,ASSPPLGGETQY
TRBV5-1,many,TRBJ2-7,ASNFGGLDEQY
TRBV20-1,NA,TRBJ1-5,SAQHLTGFDQPQH
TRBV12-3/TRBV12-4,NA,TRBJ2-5,ASSEAGIGGETQY
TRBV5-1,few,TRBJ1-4,ASSLSTTNEKLF
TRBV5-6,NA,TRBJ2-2,ASSLGGRAPGELF
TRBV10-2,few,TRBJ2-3,ASSSSGLTTDTQY
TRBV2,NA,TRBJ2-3,ASRLGFADTQY
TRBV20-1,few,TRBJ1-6,SARDSGDSPLH
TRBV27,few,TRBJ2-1,ASSLSGGRAEGEQF
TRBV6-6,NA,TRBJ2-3,ASSYSPEATDTQY